This TCR beta chain stems from a study of cytomegalovirus exposure and HLA in healthy donors (dated by TCRdb to the late 2010s). Study-wide context: According to an earlier analysis of a few hundred of the donors, some 180 million T cells yielded some 110 million unique TCR beta sequences and about 300 Gb of sequence data. Among 398 genotyped donors of the cohort, an average of roughly 240,000 unique TCR beta nucleotide sequences were sequenced per donor, approximately 20% of them non-productive. The number of typed donors differed by locus: about 620-630 for A, B, C, DRB1 and DQB1; roughly 510 for DQA1; around 610 for DPA1; and around 470 for DPB1. To study patterns of TCR occurrence, a later analysis re-analyzed previously published TCR beta repertoires from more than 550 donors and added high-resolution HLA genotyping. Class I and class II HLA loci were covered by the typing at four-digit resolution. A separate validation cohort of approximately 120 different subjects was used in addition to the 666-subject first cohort. The study profiled the T cell repertoires of hundreds of subjects by immunosequencing and related them to cytomegalovirus serostatus. About five DR-DQ haplotypes were treated as single units for association and clustering because of strong linkage in the cohort. In a later genetic analysis, genome-wide SNP genotypes for about 65% of the 666 donors were used, and that subset was treated as a discovery cohort. Every discovery cohort repertoire had been produced on one sequencing platform. High-throughput TCR immunosequencing, statistical association of individual TCRs with disease status, and machine learning were combined to predict cytomegalovirus infection status. Of the roughly 400 genotyped donors, about 80% fell in the genetic ancestry cluster associated with self-reported Caucasian donors. About 280 gigabases of sequencing data and approximately 80 million unique TCR sequences were included in an early release covering roughly 600 HLA-typed donors. To decide whether each TCR beta V gene segment behaved as functional or pseudogenic, an earlier analysis of some 600 of the donors relied on high-throughput TCR beta sequencing. Donor age, sex, ethnicity and CMV serostatus were compiled alongside the repertoire data. The aim of the study was to test whether cataloging public T cell receptors could identify signatures of past pathogen exposure. Rather than using new phenotypic data, the later analysis identified candidate immune exposures from TCR beta sequences and from how often those sequences occurred across donors.

The study at large found these results: In both the original and validation cohorts, the classifier was reported to diagnose cytomegalovirus status with high specificity and sensitivity. The authors suggested that the approach could potentially be extended to other disease states and immunological phenotypes. A group of highly shared sequence variants was considered likely to be a technical artifact of the sequencing pipeline. Because HLA typing was missing for some donors at each locus, association tests included only the typed subset. The presence/absence analyses assumed that sequencing depth was roughly uniform across donors, and that assumption may not be true. Some IMGT-functional V segments, including TRBV6-2 and TRBV6-3, could not be told apart with the 87-base-pair reads, so those segments were excluded. In the study, around 160 TCR beta chains were listed as associated with cytomegalovirus. Because counts were too low, about 18 rarely observed V segments, including chromosome 9 orphons, were excluded from the earlier analysis of 587 of the donors. A few of the identified cytomegalovirus-associated TCR beta chains were confirmed in vitro to be specific for cytomegalovirus antigens. Correlated functional status among segregating V segments might reflect linkage disequilibrium, but an unknown experimental factor could not be ruled out. A further reported finding was that TCR beta sequences accurately predicted the HLA-A and HLA-B alleles for most subjects in the first cohort. A later analysis found that most CMV-associated TCR beta chains appeared HLA-restricted, with HLA associations seemingly driven largely by CMV exposure. A later analysis found that HLA-associated TCR beta chains were more clonally expanded and had lower generation probabilities than equally common non-associated chains. A later analysis reported that several top co-occurrence clusters appeared linked to parvovirus B19, influenza, CMV and Epstein-Barr virus. Across donors, most TCR sequences were observed very rarely, whereas some public TCRs were present in many individuals. A later genetic analysis associated a missense DCLRE1C variant with V-gene and J-gene trimming of TCR beta chains, and an independent cohort replicated the association. In a later analysis, the rate of TCR association differed among HLA loci, with DRB1 alleles having the most associated TCRs and HLA-C alleles having the fewest. In an earlier analysis of approximately 590 of the donors, most TCR beta V segments appeared in productive rearrangements about 90% or about 30% of the time, broadly matching IMGT annotations. Compared with the 666-donor mean, donors in an Asian-associated ancestry cluster had fewer N-insertions in productive TCRs, according to a later genetic analysis. For the cohort, immune exposure information was limited to CMV serostatus. Specific HLA alleles were associated with 18,000 or so TCR beta sequences at a false discovery rate of 0.05 in a later analysis. Assigning TCR associations to individual alleles was difficult when HLA alleles, especially DR and DQ, strongly co-occurred. In this cohort, only TCR beta chains were sequenced, and detectable features were limited by the absence of alpha or paired-chain data.

The cohort consisted of 600 to 750 healthy bone marrow donors. All cohort members were sampled while nominally healthy, although unrecorded immune exposures were likely present. The donor was CMV seronegative and was included in the group of 352 seronegative cohort members. A peripheral blood sample was collected from each donor, and TCR beta sequencing was performed on peripheral blood mononuclear cells. Genomic DNA extraction from the blood cell samples was performed with the Qiagen DNeasy Blood Extraction Kit. CDR1 and CDR2 are drawn from the germline V gene (reference sequence): MNHNY, SVGAGI. V is trimmed back by 7 bases and J by 6 bases, and the junction contains 12 bases that no gene match accounts for. There are 15 amino acids in the CDR3, from cysteine to phenylalanine inclusive. Only the CDR3 region is kept as DNA, spanning 45 bases read in frame from base 1. Of note for this clone: Its antigen has not been determined. No clone much larger than this one lies a single base away; base qualities are absent.

Preparation of the library involved the immunoSEQ multiplex PCR assay. A mixture of 60 forward primers for TCR Vbeta segments and 13 reverse primers for TCR Jbeta segments was used in the multiplex PCR. The CDR3 region of rearranged TCR beta genes was amplified from genomic DNA with a multiplex PCR assay. The Illumina HiSeq System was used to sequence the amplified TCR beta libraries as 87-base-pair reads. Turning to the authors' computational methods: A later analysis counted about 80 million unique TCR beta chains across the 500 to 850 repertoires, and some 11 million of these chains were shared by at least two donors. Raw reads were error-corrected and collapsed into unique sequences by a nearest-neighbor algorithm in which closely related sequences were merged to remove PCR and sequencing errors. Alignment of CDR3 sequences to IMGT reference sequences was used to assign V, D and J gene segments. For a sequence to be retained, a match of at least six nucleotides to both a V gene segment and a J gene segment was required. A rearrangement was called productive if the CDR3 had no stop codons and remained in frame with V and J, and every other rearrangement was called non-productive. Following IMGT convention, CDR3 was defined as the stretch from the second conserved V-encoded cysteine to the conserved J-encoded phenylalanine. Sequences without an unambiguous match to a single V gene segment were excluded from the earlier analysis of about 630 of the donors. In an earlier analysis of 587 of the donors, V segments were called functional above 56.7% productive rearrangements and were called segregating when the between-donor standard deviation exceeded 5%. A statistical classification framework was built for diagnosing cytomegalovirus status from the catalog of TCR beta chain sequences. In a later analysis, TCR nucleotide sequences were compared against IMGT/GENE-DB human TR gene sequences so that V and J genes could be assigned. The TCRdist pipeline was used in a later analysis to assign CDR3 sequences and most-parsimonious VDJ recombination scenarios. In a later analysis, each TCR beta chain was defined by its CDR3 amino acid sequence together with its V-gene family, and reads without a unique V-gene family were excluded. To address suspected cross-contamination and a sequencing artifact, a later analysis removed 592 highly shared, low-generation-probability nucleotide sequences. In a later analysis, a clonal expansion index was calculated for each public chain from normalized within-repertoire ranks of inferred template counts. In a later analysis, generation probabilities were computed using a VDJ recombination model fitted to out-of-frame rearrangements, and the results were checked against IGoR. A later analysis scored TCR-TCR, TCR-HLA and TCR-CMV co-occurrence with hypergeometric tests, applying a repertoire-size bias correction to TCR pairs. False discovery rates were estimated in a later analysis by permuting HLA or CMV assignments 20 times. In a later analysis, co-occurring TCRs were grouped using DBSCAN, with TCRdist sequence similarity added in when clustering inside HLA-allele-positive subsets. Repertoires with fewer than 30,000 or more than 120,000 public chains were left out of co-occurrence clustering, as were about 5 repertoires with anomalous nucleotide sharing. The source is immuneACCESS, and TCRdb retained only in-frame sequences with V and J called. Part of the clones is not carried over; for the studies checked, unresolved V genes explain less than half of this, and the remainder is unexplained. For V, J and clone size, that table is used; D and trimming come from the DNA. The sample includes roughly 160,000 clones, with roughly 80% observed a single time. The leading ten clones occupy less than 2.5% of the sample.

The source of this sequence is a male donor in good health and CMV-seronegative. The sequenced sample was PBMCs. This receptor chain uses TRBV6-6 and TRBJ2-1; 7 middle bases align to TRBD1. The nucleotides are TGTGCCAGCACCGTAGAGGGACAGCCAAGCAATGAGCAGTTCTTC. Translated, this is CASTVEGQPSNEQFF.